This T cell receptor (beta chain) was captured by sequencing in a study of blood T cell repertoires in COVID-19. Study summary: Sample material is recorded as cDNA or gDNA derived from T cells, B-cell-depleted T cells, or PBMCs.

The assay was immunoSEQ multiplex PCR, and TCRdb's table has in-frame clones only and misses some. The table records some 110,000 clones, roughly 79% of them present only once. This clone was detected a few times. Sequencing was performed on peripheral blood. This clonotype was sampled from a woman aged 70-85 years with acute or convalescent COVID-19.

Here the CDR3 DNA reads TGTGCCAGCACCCGCGAGGGGGCCGGTAATGAAAAACTGTTTTTT. It yields the protein CASTREGAGNEKLFF. The rearrangement links TRBV2 to TRBJ1-4; the match to TRBD1 covers 7 bases. The J segment lost 4 bases and the V segment lost 7 bases, leaving 9 bases of the junction unmatched. Germline V lookup: CDR1 SNHLY, CDR2 FYNNEI. This CDR3 spans 15 amino acids.